These 31 T cell receptor beta chains came from one sample sequenced in a study of response to subunit inactivated influenza vaccine. TCRdb re-called the RT-PCR reads with MiXCR, one entry per CDR3 protein. The data show 290,000 or so distinct CDR3 sequences, approximately 23% seen once. Sequencing was performed on PBMCs from blood, taken around 22 months after vaccination. Source of these receptors: a man in his fifties or sixties who received an inactivated influenza vaccine.

This clonotype came up a few times. The rearrangement joins TRBV29-1 to TRBJ2-7; D not resolved. This CDR3 has 14 amino acids. Between the trimmed V and J ends, which lost 4 bases and 3 bases, there was a span of 16 bases. Looked up from germline, CDR1 is SQVTM and CDR2 is ANQGSEA. The CDR3 DNA follows: TGCAGCGTTGGAAGGACGCGTGTCCGCTACGAGCAGTACTTC. Encoded protein: CSVGRTRVRYEQYF.

V and J are TRBV5-6 and TRBJ1-1, with 8 bases aligning to TRBD1. Germline V gives CDR1 SGHDT, CDR2 YYEEEE. The CDR3 covers 15 residues. The V gene end was trimmed by 0 bases and the J gene end by 4 bases; junction bases not matched to a gene: 5. The CDR3 DNA follows: TGTGCCAGCAGCTTGGCGCCTACAGGGGGCACTGAAGCTTTCTTT. Its protein is CASSLAPTGGTEAFF.

The chain carries TRBV9 and TRBJ2-3; 8 bases are shared with TRBD2. With V trimmed by 0 bases and J by 0 bases, 3 bases remained unmatched. The CDR3 is 16 residues long. Looked up from germline, CDR1 is SGDLS and CDR2 is YYNGEE. CDR3 bases: TGTGCCAGCAGCGTAGGACTAGCGAGTAGCACAGATACGCAGTATTTT. Translation: CASSVGLASSTDTQYF.

Ten or more counts support this clonotype. This sequence joins TRBV10-3 and TRBJ1-1; 7 bases align to TRBD1. CDR3 length: 13 residues. V gave up 7 bases and J gave up 3 bases; unmatched junction bases: 5. Germline V CDR1 and CDR2: ENHRY, SYGVKD. The CDR3 DNA is TGTGCCATCACGACAGGGTGGGACACTGAAGCTTTCTTT. Amino acid sequence: CAITTGWDTEAFF.

The CDR3 reads CASSLEGTATYYQPQHF. CDR3 nucleotides: TGTGCCAGCAGCTTAGAAGGCACCGCCACGTACTATCAGCCCCAGCATTTT. This sequence joins TRBV11-2 and TRBJ1-5; D gene ambiguous. Trimming removed 0 bases at V and 5 bases at J, with 17 bases between. This CDR3 is 17 amino acids long. Germline V CDR1 and CDR2: SGHAT, FQNNGV.

This clonotype was recorded many times. The rearrangement uses TRBV18 and TRBJ2-1, with D possibly matching TRBD2 (5 bases). The length of the CDR3 is 11 residues. Trimming removed 8 bases at V and 7 bases at J, with 9 bases between. The germline V gene has CDR1 KGHSH and CDR2 LQKENI. The CDR3 protein is CASSPGNEQFF. CDR3 DNA: TGTGCCAGCAGCCCGGGGAATGAGCAGTTCTTC.

The chain has TRBV20-1 and TRBJ2-3; 8 bases map to TRBD2. This CDR3 is 17 amino acids long. With V trimmed by 3 bases and J by 0 bases, 11 bases remained unmatched. The V gene's germline CDR1 is DFQATT and CDR2 SNEGSKA (reference sequence). The CDR3 DNA follows: TGCAGTGCTAGGTCACCGTTGCTAGCGGGTAGCACAGATACGCAGTATTTT. Translating it yields CSARSPLLAGSTDTQYF.

This clonotype was recorded once. The rearrangement joins TRBV7-2 to TRBJ2-5; 7 nucleotides line up with TRBD2. CDR3 size: 15 residues. V shed 6 bases, J shed 3 bases, and the junction held 10 bases outside the gene matches. CDR1 and CDR2 from the germline V gene are SGHTA and FQGNSA. CDR3 region: CASRGGTGQKETQYF. In nucleotides, the CDR3 is TGTGCCAGCAGGGGGGGGACCGGACAAAAAGAGACCCAGTACTTC.

The chain couples TRBV12-3 or TRBV12-4 to TRBJ2-5; possible D gene TRBD1, 6 bases. Trimming shortened V by 3 bases and J by 3 bases, and 14 bases separated the two germline ends. The CDR3 totals 15 residues. CDR3 sequence (DNA): TGTGCCAGCAGTTTTTCTGCACAGGGCGAAGAGACCCAGTACTTC. This encodes CASSFSAQGEETQYF.

This clonotype was observed a handful of times. The V call is TRBV28, the J call TRBJ1-1; tentatively, D is TRBD1 (5 bases). Germline CDR1 MDHEN, CDR2 SYDVKM. CDR3 length equals 16 residues. V lost 3 bases, J lost 4 bases, and 18 bases lay in between. CDR3 loop: CASSLGGKGRVTEAFF. The CDR3, as DNA: TGTGCCAGCAGTTTGGGGGGAAAGGGGCGGGTCACTGAAGCTTTCTTT.

The chain joins TRBV5-1 to TRBJ2-1, with D possibly matching TRBD1 (6 bases). The CDR3 consists of 14 residues. The V end lost 5 bases, the J end lost 6 bases, and 15 bases lay between the germline ends. Germline values: CDR1 SGHRS, CDR2 YFSETQ. Here the CDR3 reads CASSPGTRVNEQFF. CDR3 sequence (DNA): TGCGCCAGCAGTCCCGGGACAAGGGTCAATGAGCAGTTCTTC.

This clonotype was seen a few times. The V gene is TRBV6-1, the J gene TRBJ1-1, with a tentative D call TRBD1 (6 bases). V was trimmed by 7 bases and J by 8 bases, leaving 23 bases between them. CDR1 and CDR2 from the germline V gene are MNHNS and SASEGT. The CDR3 has 15 amino acids. The CDR3 protein is CASTRPGAYPVEAFF. DNA of the CDR3: TGTGCCAGCACCCGGCCAGGGGCCTACCCGGTGGAAGCTTTCTTT.

This clonotype was seen only a few times. CDR3 sequence reads: CASSGRDSYEQYF. CDR3 bases: TGTGCCAGCAGTGGACGGGACTCCTACGAGCAGTACTTC. The chain combines TRBV6-2 or TRBV6-3 with TRBJ2-7, with D maybe TRBD2 (5 bases). V was pared by 5 bases and J by 0 bases, with 8 bases between. The CDR3 runs to 13 residues. CDR1 and CDR2 (germline): MNHEY, SVGEGT.

This clonotype showed up just a few times. The chain carries TRBV12-3 or TRBV12-4 and TRBJ2-5; D remains ambiguous. V lost 3 bases and J lost 9, with 11 bases in between. This CDR3 contains 12 residues. CDR3 sequence: CASSFGESPQYF. In DNA, the CDR3 is TGTGCCAGCAGTTTTGGGGAAAGCCCCCAGTACTTC.

This clonotype was found a few times. The chain combines TRBV23-1 with TRBJ1-2; D remains ambiguous. TRBV23-1 is an ORF, with its function uncertain. Trimming removed 3 bases at V and 4 bases at J, with 15 bases between. This CDR3 contains 15 residues. The CDR3 DNA reads TGCGCCAGCAGTCACCCCTGGGCATGCATCTATGGCTACACCTTC. Its protein product is CASSHPWACIYGYTF.

V is TRBV4-1 and J is TRBJ1-2; D unresolved. There are 13 residues in the CDR3. Germline V gene data show CDR1 as MGHRA and CDR2 as YSYEKL. Trimming cost V 3 bases and J 2 bases, with 7 bases left between them. CDR3 amino acids: CASSQSGNYGYTF. In DNA form, the CDR3 reads TGCGCCAGCAGCCAGTCCGGGAACTATGGCTACACCTTC.

This chain connects TRBV29-1 to TRBJ2-3; D is unclear. CDR1 SQVTM and CDR2 ANQGSEA come from the germline V gene. Between the trimmed V and J ends, which lost 1 base and 0 bases, there was a span of 2 bases. The length of the CDR3 is 12 residues. The CDR3 region is CSVEASTDTQYF. The CDR3 DNA reads as TGCAGCGTTGAAGCTAGCACAGATACGCAGTATTTT.

V usage is TRBV6-1 and J usage is TRBJ1-6; TRBD1 might be the D (5 bases). This CDR3 region has 15 residues. V was cut by 6 bases and J by 7 bases, with 16 bases left in between. Germline CDR1 and CDR2: MNHNS and SASEGT. CDR3 in DNA: TGTGCCAGCAGCAAAATCCAGGGAGTGAATTCACCCCTCCACTTT. This codes for CASSKIQGVNSPLHF.

V and J are TRBV24-1 and TRBJ2-2, with 7 bases fitting TRBD2. CDR3 length equals 16 residues. Germline lookup yields CDR1 KGHDR and CDR2 SFDVKD. V lost 6 bases to trimming and J lost 0 bases; unmatched junction nucleotides: 6. Here the CDR3 DNA reads TGTGCCACCAGTTTCGATCGGGAGGCGAACACCGGGGAGCTGTTTTTT. Residues: CATSFDREANTGELFF.

This chain links TRBV6-2 or TRBV6-3 with TRBJ1-1, with no clear D. Looked up from germline, CDR1 is MNHEY and CDR2 is SVGEGT. V lost 5 bases, J lost 6 bases, and 10 bases lay in between. The CDR3 covers 12 residues. CDR3 sequence (DNA): TGTGCCAGCAGTACCAGCTTCGCTGAAGCTTTCTTT. This codes for CASSTSFAEAFF.

This clonotype was recorded a few times. The J gene is TRBJ2-7, the V gene TRBV4-2; no firm D call. The V end lost 0 bases, the J end lost 13 bases, and 16 bases lay between the germline ends. This CDR3 region has 13 residues. Germline CDR1 is LGHNA and CDR2 is YNFKEQ. CDR3 loop: CASSQERRLERYF. The CDR3 region has the DNA TGTGCCAGCAGCCAAGAGAGGCGGCTGGAACGATACTTC.

This clonotype came up a few times. This rearrangement joins TRBV12-3 or TRBV12-4 to TRBJ1-2; 7 positions agree with TRBD1. V lost 5 bases and J lost 5; bases outside the gene matches: 5. The CDR3 runs 13 residues. The CDR3 sequence is CASSMTGRYGYTF. The CDR3 bases are TGTGCCAGCAGTATGACAGGGCGGTATGGCTACACCTTC.

This clonotype showed up just a few times. The chain couples TRBV7-6 to TRBJ2-1; the match to TRBD2 covers 10 bases. The germline V gene encodes CDR1 SGHVS and CDR2 FNYEAQ. The CDR3 has 16 residues. The V and J ends lost 2 bases and 7 bases, in that order; junction bases with no gene match: 8. CDR3 DNA: TGTGCCAGCAGCTTAATAGCTAGCGGGAGCGGTAATGAGCAGTTCTTC. Protein: CASSLIASGSGNEQFF. Full variable domain (missing parts from reference TRBV7-6 and TRBJ2-1): GAGVSQSPRYKVTKRGQDVALRCDPISGHVSLYWYRQALGQGPEFLTYFNYEAQQDKSGLPNDRFSAERPEGSISTLTIQRTEQRDSAMYRCASSLIASGSGNEQFFGPGTRLTVL.

The V gene is TRBV12-3 or TRBV12-4, the J gene TRBJ1-1; a possible D gene is TRBD1 (6 bases). With 6 bases removed from V and 0 bases from J, the gap between germline ends came to 14 bases. The CDR3 contains 15 residues. In DNA, the CDR3 is TGTGCCAGCAGAAGTCAAACAGGGCTGAACACTGAAGCTTTCTTT. It yields the protein CASRSQTGLNTEAFF.

For the CDR3, the DNA is TGTGCCACCAGTGATTGGACAAGGCCTTACGAGCAGTACTTC. Encoded protein: CATSDWTRPYEQYF. The V call is TRBV24-1, the J call TRBJ2-7, with D possibly matching TRBD1 (5 bases). The germline V gene has CDR1 KGHDR and CDR2 SFDVKD. There are 14 residues in the CDR3. The V and J ends lost 2 bases and 4 bases respectively, with 11 bases between them.

J is TRBJ1-1 and V is TRBV18; D gene unclear. Germline V lookup: CDR1 KGHSH, CDR2 LQKENI. The CDR3 contains 14 residues. With 4 bases removed from V and 1 base from J, the gap between germline ends came to 10 bases. The CDR3 here is CASSRAGWNTEAFF. The CDR3 DNA reads as TGTGCCAGCTCACGGGCCGGATGGAACACTGAAGCTTTCTTT.

There are a few counts of this clonotype. The V gene is TRBV7-2, the J gene TRBJ1-6, with D unclear. Germline V gene lookup returns CDR1 SGHTA and CDR2 FQGNSA. V gave up 5 bases and J gave up 4 bases, with 15 bases separating them. This CDR3 contains 16 residues. CDR3 bases: TGTGCCAGCAGCCCACTGGTCCTGAGATATAATTCACCCCTCCACTTT. Protein: CASSPLVLRYNSPLHF.

Only a few counts were recorded for this clonotype. V gene TRBV4-1 combines with J gene TRBJ1-1; TRBD1 might be the D (5 bases). Trimming removed 4 bases from V and 1 base from J, with 16 bases in between. The CDR3 spans 16 residues. Germline V gene lookup returns CDR1 MGHRA and CDR2 YSYEKL. In DNA, the CDR3 is TGCGCCAGCAGCCGCCAATCGGGAGGGACGAACACTGAAGCTTTCTTT. Amino acid sequence: CASSRQSGGTNTEAFF.

This clonotype was detected only a few times. The chain combines TRBV12-3 or TRBV12-4 with TRBJ2-1; D is undetermined. The CDR3 has 12 residues. Trimming took 8 bases from V and 5 from J, leaving 10 bases between them. CDR3 bases: TGTGCCAGCGCTTTGGCCAACAATGAGCAGTTCTTC. Amino acids: CASALANNEQFF.

This clonotype was seen a few times. This chain joins TRBV23-1 and TRBJ2-1; D is uncertain. Being an ORF, TRBV23-1 has a function that is uncertain. This CDR3 has 12 amino acids. Trimming stripped 7 bases from V and 9 bases from J, with 13 bases between. Here the CDR3 reads CASTPFWGEQFF. For the CDR3, the DNA is TGCGCCAGCACCCCTTTCTGGGGTGAGCAGTTCTTC.

This clonotype was detected a few times. The CDR3 protein is CASSNRDNNEQFF. The DNA of the CDR3 is TGTGCCAGCAGCAACCGGGACAACAATGAGCAGTTCTTC. The chain links TRBV11-3 to TRBJ2-1, with D maybe TRBD1 (6 bases). Germline V gene sequence: CDR1 SGHNT, CDR2 YENEEA. The CDR3 has 13 residues. The V and J ends lost 5 bases and 5 bases respectively, with 10 bases between them.